This T cell receptor (beta chain) was identified in a study of regulatory T cells in long-lasting Graves disease. As for time point: newly diagnosed GD, antithyroid drugs for less than 3 months. Generation of the TCR library employed RNA extracted from PBMCs. In each case, Graves' disease was diagnosed per American Thyroid Association guidelines. CDR1 and CDR2 (germline): DFQATT, SNEGSKA (reference sequence). This CDR3 is 15 amino acids long. The junction had 3 bases not matched to a gene; V was cut back by 0 bases and J by 5 bases. According to the study, TCR beta libraries were built with iRepertoire HTBI primers and CDR3-region Arm-PCR. TCRdb used MiXCR to reprocess the multiplex PCR reads, holding one entry per CDR3 protein. The table lists 250,000 to 400,000 distinct CDR3 sequences, more than 15% of them singletons.

This clonotype was obtained from a female donor with Graves disease. This chain links TRBV20-1 with TRBJ2-5, with 13 bases that match TRBD2. Sequencing used peripheral blood mononuclear cells (PBMCs), obtained at new diagnosis, from a patient treated with antithyroid drugs. CDR3 loop: CSARDPGLAGETQYF. DNA of the CDR3: TGCAGTGCTAGAGACCCGGGACTAGCGGGGGAGACCCAGTACTTC.